One and the same sample provided the 19 T cell receptor beta chains below, sequenced in a study of T cell responses to AZD1222 COVID-19 vaccine. Profiling relied on immunoSEQ multiplex PCR, and the TCRdb table lists in-frame clones only, not all of them. The repertoire holds about 220,000 clones, with just over 90% as singletons. The sequencing here drew on peripheral blood, taken on day 0 of MenACWY control vaccination. The receptors were sampled from an adult in good health.

The chain uses TRBV6-5 and TRBJ1-6; unclear D gene. Germline V CDR1 and CDR2: MNHEY, SVGAGI. V shed 6 bases and J shed 9 bases, with 15 bases lying between them. The CDR3 runs 14 residues. In nucleotides, the CDR3 is TGTGCCAGCAGGCCAACGCCCAGCATTTCACCCCTCCACTTT. This sequence encodes CASRPTPSISPLHF.

CDR3: CASSQDVGVRPEAFF. The CDR3 DNA reads TGCGCCAGCAGCCAAGATGTGGGGGTGCGGCCTGAAGCTTTCTTT. The genes are TRBV4-3 and TRBJ1-1, with a tentative D call TRBD1 (5 bases). Trimming took off 0 bases at V and 6 bases at J, with 14 bases between the two ends. There are 15 residues in the CDR3. Germline V gene lookup returns CDR1 LGHNA and CDR2 YSLEER.

The chain carries TRBV12-3 or TRBV12-4 and TRBJ1-1; no clear D gene. V shed 6 bases and J shed 4 bases, with 9 bases lying between them. This CDR3 comprises 12 residues. The CDR3 coding sequence is TGTGCCAGCAGGTTACTGAGCACTGAAGCTTTCTTT. It yields the protein CASRLLSTEAFF.

This sequence joins TRBV3-1 (or the pseudogene TRBV3-2) and TRBJ1-1; 7 positions agree with TRBD1. Trimming removed 1 base from V and 4 bases from J; junction bases left unmatched: 3. The length of the CDR3 is 14 residues. Germline assignment: CDR1 LGHDT and CDR2 YNNKEL (reference sequence). The CDR3 is CASSQAPGGTEAFF. The DNA for the CDR3 is TGTGCCAGCAGCCAAGCTCCAGGGGGCACTGAAGCTTTCTTT.

J is TRBJ2-1 and V is TRBV18; D uncertain. Germline V CDR1 and CDR2: KGHSH, LQKENI. V was cut by 0 bases and J by 6 bases, with 3 bases left in between. The CDR3 spans 12 residues. For the CDR3, the DNA is TGTGCCAGCTCACCACCGAGCAATGAGCAGTTCTTC. Translation: CASSPPSNEQFF. The whole variable domain, filled in from reference TRBV18 and TRBJ2-1, reads NAGVMQNPRHLVRRRGQEARLRCSPMKGHSHVYWYRQLPEEGLKFMVYLQKENIIDESGMPKERFSAEFPKEGPSILRIQQVVRGDSAAYFCASSPPSNEQFFGPGTRLTVL.

This rearrangement joins TRBV12-3 or TRBV12-4 to TRBJ1-1; D is ambiguous. The V end lost 5 bases, the J end lost 11 bases, and 12 bases lay between the germline ends. CDR3 length: 11 amino acids. In nucleotides, the CDR3 is TGTGCCAGCAGTCCCGAATACGTGGCTTTCTTT. This sequence encodes CASSPEYVAFF.

V gene TRBV18 combines with J gene TRBJ1-3; D unresolved. The V gene lost 2 bases and the J gene lost 1 base, with 9 bases spanning the gap. The CDR3 length is 15 residues. Germline V gene lookup returns CDR1 KGHSH and CDR2 LQKENI. DNA of the CDR3: TGTGCCAGCTCACCAGTTGAAGCATCTGGAAACACCATATATTTT. It codes for CASSPVEASGNTIYF.

This clone was detected once. Other nucleotide sequences from this sample produce the same CDR3. This chain uses TRBV12-3 or TRBV12-4 with TRBJ1-1; D is uncertain. V lost 4 bases and J lost 1, with 7 bases in between. The CDR3 is made up of 13 amino acids. CDR3 nucleotides: TGTGCCAGCAGTTCCCCTCCGAACACTGAAGCTTTCTTT. As protein: CASSSPPNTEAFF.

The rearrangement joins TRBV12-3 or TRBV12-4 to TRBJ1-1; D is uncertain. Trimming shortened V by 4 bases and J by 3 bases, and 9 bases separated the two germline ends. The CDR3 is made up of 13 amino acids. CDR3 sequence reads: CASSSPRDTEAFF. DNA of the CDR3: TGTGCCAGCAGTTCCCCCAGAGACACTGAAGCTTTCTTT.

The V call is TRBV3-1 (or the pseudogene TRBV3-2), the J call TRBJ1-3; 9 bases are a match to TRBD1. The CDR3 has 16 amino acids. Germline loops: CDR1 LGHDT, CDR2 YNNKEL (reference sequence). Unmatched junction bases numbered 5, after V lost 1 base and J lost 4 bases. The CDR3 DNA sequence: TGTGCCAGCAGCCAAGGAACAGGGGGCGCCGGAAACACCATATATTTT. Its translation: CASSQGTGGAGNTIYF.

Regarding this clone: The same CDR3 also results from other DNA sequences found in this sample. The CDR3 spells CASSLGQPQETQYF. In nucleotides, the CDR3 is TGCGCCAGCAGCTTGGGACAGCCCCAAGAGACCCAGTACTTC. The rearrangement links TRBV5-1 to TRBJ2-5, with D possibly matching TRBD1 (5 bases). The CDR3 has 14 amino acids. V gave up 0 bases and J gave up 1 base, with 7 bases separating them. Germline CDR1 SGHRS, CDR2 YFSETQ.

The chain carries TRBV7-6 and TRBJ1-1; no reliable D call. CDR1 and CDR2 (germline): SGHVS, FNYEAQ. Trimming left V 2 bases short and J 1 base short, with 8 bases between. There are 14 residues in the CDR3. The CDR3 loop reads CASSLSGPNTEAFF. The CDR3 region has the DNA TGTGCCAGCAGCTTATCAGGACCGAACACTGAAGCTTTCTTT. The full variable domain, its missing parts supplied by reference TRBV7-6 and TRBJ1-1, is GAGVSQSPRYKVTKRGQDVALRCDPISGHVSLYWYRQALGQGPEFLTYFNYEAQQDKSGLPNDRFSAERPEGSISTLTIQRTEQRDSAMYRCASSLSGPNTEAFFGQGTRLTVV.

The V gene is TRBV5-6, the J gene TRBJ1-2; D perhaps matches TRBD1 (6 bases). Trimming removed 0 bases at V and 4 bases at J, with 7 bases between. The CDR3 contains 13 residues. Germline V gene sequence: CDR1 SGHDT, CDR2 YYEEEE. The CDR3: CASSLGRGYGYTF. The CDR3 coding sequence is TGTGCCAGCAGCTTGGGCAGGGGCTATGGCTACACCTTC.

This clone was observed a single time. This chain uses TRBV27 with TRBJ2-7, with 8 bases fitting TRBD2. The germline gives CDR1 MNHEY, CDR2 SMNVEV (reference sequence). CDR3 size: 14 residues. The ends lost 4 bases at V and 5 bases at J; junction bases unmatched: 7. Written as DNA, the CDR3 is TGTGCCAGCAGTTCGAGACTAGCGTTACACGAGCAGTACTTC. Encoded protein: CASSSRLALHEQYF.

V gene TRBV7-2 combines with J gene TRBJ1-2; no clear D. Germline CDR1 SGHTA, CDR2 FQGNSA. Trimming took 0 bases from V and 4 from J, leaving 12 bases between them. The CDR3 is 15 residues long. In nucleotides, the CDR3 is TGTGCCAGCAGCTTAGCTTATCAGGCCAGCTATGGCTACACCTTC. Protein product: CASSLAYQASYGYTF.

This sequence joins TRBV5-8 and TRBJ1-4; perhaps TRBD1 as D (5 bases). CDR3 length: 16 amino acids. The V end lost 0 bases, the J end lost 8 bases, and 17 bases lay between the germline ends. Germline-derived CDR1 and CDR2 are SGHTS and YDEGEE. In DNA form, the CDR3 reads TGTGCCAGCAGCTTGGCCCTTCCCGGGACTAGAGAAAAACTGTTTTTT. Its protein is CASSLALPGTREKLFF.

V usage is TRBV28 and J usage is TRBJ1-2, with D uncertain. Deletions cut 1 base from V and 7 bases from J, with 13 bases between. Germline V CDR1 and CDR2: MDHEN, SYDVKM. The CDR3 consists of 14 residues. The CDR3 nucleotides read TGTGCCAGCAGTTTATTGGTTACGGTGGGTGGCTACACCTTC. Protein sequence: CASSLLVTVGGYTF.

The chain is built from TRBV29-1 and TRBJ1-5; D is possibly TRBD1 (6 bases). Germline-derived CDR1 and CDR2 are SQVTM and ANQGSEA. Trimming took off 5 bases at V and 2 bases at J, with 10 bases between the two ends. The CDR3 consists of 13 residues. The CDR3, as DNA: TGCAGCGTTAAACAGGGACGCAATCAGCCCCAGCATTTT. It encodes CSVKQGRNQPQHF.

V usage is TRBV11-1 and J usage is TRBJ1-4; unclear D gene. V was clipped by 1 base and J by 7 bases, with 7 bases between them. Germline loops: CDR1 SGHAT, CDR2 FQDESV (reference sequence). The CDR3 extends over 13 amino acids. The CDR3, as DNA: TGTGCCAGCAGCTTAGGACACGGTGAAAAACTGTTTTTT. This translates into CASSLGHGEKLFF.